This TCR beta chain was observed in a study of T cell repertoires in cytomegalovirus infection (dated by TCRdb to the late 2010s). With respect to the entire study: Recently identified HLA-C-restricted CMV epitopes, whose presentation resists viral immunomodulation, were targeted by peptide stimulations together with well-studied HLA-B-restricted epitopes. Because public TCR beta signatures pointed to carriage of CMV infection together with the matching HLA type, the HLA type of each donor mattered for the analysis. Study-level results and caveats: The ex vivo response was dominated by HLA-C-restricted CMV-specific TCR beta clonotypes, which also provided the single most frequent clonotype in two of eight donors. In both this cohort and an independent cohort of several hundred donors, the cumulative frequency of public TCR beta family members distinguished carriers of CMV infection plus the relevant HLA type.

Sequencer: Illumina HiSeq 1500. TCRdb reworked the public reads: Q25 trimming with fastp, MiXCR clone assembly, productive beta chains retained. Every distinct CDR3 protein forms one entry, paired with its most common genes and DNA. In all, the sample holds hundreds of thousands of distinct CDR3 sequences, and 40% to 50% of those were seen once. Together, the top ten hold around two fifths of the sample. The CDR3 numbers 15 residues from cysteine through phenylalanine. Only the CDR3 part of the read is kept: 45 bases, read in frame from the first base. The junction shows trimming of 5 bases on V and 3 bases on J, plus 16 bases between the germline ends. The CDR1 and CDR2 encoded by the germline V gene (reference sequence) are SEHNR and FQNEAQ. The treatment or condition label corresponds to: in vitro stimulation with specific CMV peptide epitopes to enrich CMV-specific T cells. A word on this clonotype: It has no known antigen specificity. No clone much larger than this one lies a single base away; base qualities are absent.

The sequences come from cultured PBMCs, collected from culture after CMV antigen stimulation. The sequence links TRBV7-9 to TRBJ2-5, with TRBD1 as a weak D call on 6 bases. The clonotype was recovered from a human donor in good health (CMV status not recorded). Some clones in this sample may be carry-over from other donors' samples. The CDR3 region: CASSTRQDFKETQYF. Here is the DNA: TGTGCCAGCAGCACTAGACAGGACTTTAAAGAGACCCAGTACTTC.